This TCR beta chain was captured by sequencing in a study of CD8+ T cells in alopecia areata. Reverse transcription of extracted RNA yielded cDNA, which provided the sequencing template. Method: immunoSEQ multiplex PCR; TCRdb's copy keeps in-frame clones and lacks some. Counted here are about 110,000 clones, around 59% occurring once; the ten biggest clones make up roughly 20%. Whole-study findings and limits: More clonal than normal scalp was lesional scalp, particularly alopecia totalis/universalis.

Only a few counts were recorded for this clone. Its antigen is not identified. CDR1 and CDR2 from the germline V gene are PRHDT and FYEKMQ (reference sequence). The CDR3 loop spans 15 amino acids. V gave up 5 bases and J gave up 2 bases; unmatched junction bases: 0. The specimen was CD8+ T cells sorted from blood. This TCR was sampled from a human donor in good health. V gene TRBV13 combines with J gene TRBJ2-1, with 13 bases lining up with TRBD2. The CDR3 spells CASSGTSGAYNEQFF. The CDR3 DNA is TGTGCCAGCAGCGGGACTAGCGGGGCCTACAATGAGCAGTTCTTC.